The rows below give T cell receptor beta chains drawn from one sample of a study of blood T cell repertoires in COVID-19. The method was immunoSEQ multiplex PCR; TCRdb's version includes in-frame clones alone and lacks a portion of them. The data show about 210,000 clones, around 82% seen once. The sequenced sample consisted of peripheral blood. These receptor sequences come from a human donor in a cohort sampled during active COVID-19. The CDR3 runs from the conserved cysteine through the conserved F or W. The D gene is left open where the match is weak. Clone size appears in some rows only: once, few, many, or a class for an expanded clone.

TRBD2	TRBJ2-1	.	TRBV27	TGTGCCAGCAGAGGCCCTAGCGGGAGGGCGTCCTACAATGAGCAGTTCTTC	CASRGPSGRASYNEQFF
.	TRBJ2-1	.	TRBV7-2	TGTGCCAGCAGCTCGACTACCCTCTCCAATGAGCAGTTCTTC	CASSSTTLSNEQFF
.	TRBJ1-5	.	TRBV7-8	TGTGCCAGCAGCTCCACCAGGGCATTCAGCAATCAGCCCCAGCATTTT	CASSSTRAFSNQPQHF
.	TRBJ2-7	.	TRBV29-1	TGCAGCGTTGAAAGACAGGGAGGACTTTACGAGCAGTACTTC	CSVERQGGLYEQYF
TRBD2	TRBJ2-3	.	TRBV5-4	TGTGCCAGCAGCGTTAATAGCGGGATTAGCACAGATACGCAGTATTTT	CASSVNSGISTDTQYF
.	TRBJ2-7	.	TRBV28	TGTGCCAGCAGTAGACTCCGGGACTGGCCCTACGAGCAGTACTTC	CASSRLRDWPYEQYF
TRBD2	TRBJ2-5	.	TRBV15	TGTGCCACCAGCCGCCTTGGAGCGGGAGGGAAGACCCAGTACTTC	CATSRLGAGGKTQYF
.	TRBJ2-7	.	TRBV6-6	TGTGCCAGCACTATGACACTGACCTCCTACGAGCAGTACTTC	CASTMTLTSYEQYF
TRBD1	TRBJ1-2	.	TRBV5-6	TGTGCCAGCAGGGCTGCAGGGGGGACCTATGGCTACACCTTC	CASRAAGGTYGYTF
.	TRBJ1-2	few	TRBV7-9	TGTGCCAGCAGCCTAGGGCGAGGGGGAAGTGGCTATGGCTACACCTTC	CASSLGRGGSGYGYTF
.	TRBJ1-5	.	TRBV19	TGTGCCAGTACCTCATGGGCAGGGGATGGACAGCCCCAGCATTTT	CASTSWAGDGQPQHF
.	TRBJ1-5	.	TRBV19	TGTGCCAGTAGGTTTCGGGAGCAGCCCCAGCATTTT	CASRFREQPQHF
.	TRBJ1-5	few	TRBV4-1	TGCGCCAGCAGCCAAAACGGTCAGCCCCAGCATTTT	CASSQNGQPQHF
TRBD2	TRBJ2-3	once	TRBV3-1/TRBV3-2	TGTGCCAGCAGCCCCCAGAGAGGGCGGGGGGGGACAGATACGCAGTATTTT	CASSPQRGRGGTDTQYF
.	TRBJ2-1	.	TRBV7-9	TGTGCCAGCAGCTTCCCTCTCAGTGAGCAGTTCTTC	CASSFPLSEQFF
TRBD2	TRBJ2-7	few	TRBV7-9	TGTGCCAGCAGCTTAGCGCGAGGGACTAGTTTCGACGAGCAGTACTTC	CASSLARGTSFDEQYF
.	TRBJ2-3	.	TRBV5-1	TGCGCCAGCAGCGAGGGGGTAGATACGCAGTATTTT	CASSEGVDTQYF
.	TRBJ1-5	.	TRBV27	TGTGCCAGCAGTCCTAGACAGGTGAATCAGCCCCAGCATTTT	CASSPRQVNQPQHF
.	TRBJ1-1	.	TRBV10-2	TGCGCCAGCAGTGAGTCGGCAGGGGAGACTGAAGCTTTCTTT	CASSESAGETEAFF
.	TRBJ2-1	once	TRBV15	TGTGCCACCAGCACAGGGCCGAATGAGCAGTTCTTC	CATSTGPNEQFF
TRBD1	TRBJ2-1	.	TRBV6-4	TGTGCCAGCTCGACAGGGCGCGGGAATGAGCAGTTCTTC	CASSTGRGNEQFF
.	TRBJ1-1	.	TRBV5-1	TGCGCCAGCAGCTTACAACGGAACACTGAAGCTTTCTTT	CASSLQRNTEAFF
.	TRBJ2-5	.	TRBV3-1/TRBV3-2	TGTGCCAGCAGCCAAGCTTTAGAAGAGACCCAGTACTTC	CASSQALEETQYF
.	TRBJ2-2	.	TRBV7-3	TGTGCCAGCAGCCTGGGACTGTCCGGGGAGCTGTTTTTT	CASSLGLSGELFF
.	TRBJ1-4	.	TRBV4-3	TGCGCCAGCAGCCAAGATCTAGAGAATGAAAAACTGTTTTTT	CASSQDLENEKLFF
TRBD2	TRBJ2-3	.	TRBV5-1	TGCGCCAGCAGGTTGGGGAAAGCGGGAGAAGATCCAGATACGCAGTATTTT	CASRLGKAGEDPDTQYF
TRBD1	TRBJ2-7	.	TRBV4-2	TGTGCCAGCAGCCGGGACAGGGGATCGTACGAGCAGTACTTC	CASSRDRGSYEQYF
.	TRBJ2-5	.	TRBV7-2	TGTGCCAGCAGCTTAACCCGGGAGACCCAGTACTTC	CASSLTRETQYF
.	TRBJ2-7	few	TRBV28	TGTGCCAGCAGGAGGACAGACTACGAGCAGTACTTC	CASRRTDYEQYF
TRBD2	TRBJ2-7	.	TRBV7-2	TGTGCCAGCAGCCCCCGGGCTAGCGGGAGTTACGAGCAGTACTTC	CASSPRASGSYEQYF
TRBD2	TRBJ2-5	once	TRBV19	TGTGCCAGTAGTATAGGGCAAGCGGGACGTTTAGAGACCCAGTACTTC	CASSIGQAGRLETQYF
.	TRBJ1-2	.	TRBV15	TGTGCCACCAGCAGAGGACAGAGCAAATCCCTCTATGGCTACACCTTC	CATSRGQSKSLYGYTF
TRBD2	TRBJ2-2	.	TRBV3-1/TRBV3-2	TGTGCCAGCAGCCGCGGGGGGGACACCGGGGAGCTGTTTTTT	CASSRGGDTGELFF
TRBD1	TRBJ1-2	.	TRBV6-6	TGTGCCAGCAGTTACCCCACAGGGGGCGCAGGCTACACCTTC	CASSYPTGGAGYTF
TRBD1	TRBJ2-7	.	TRBV18	TGTGCCAGCTCACCGTCCGGGACAGCTACCTACGAGCAGTACTTC	CASSPSGTATYEQYF
.	TRBJ2-1	.	TRBV11-2	TGTGCCAGCGCCCGACTCGGCTTTTACAATGAGCAGTTCTTC	CASARLGFYNEQFF
.	TRBJ1-1	.	TRBV7-8	TGTGCCAGCAGCTTAGACAGCATGAACACTGAAGCTTTCTTT	CASSLDSMNTEAFF
.	TRBJ1-4	once	TRBV11-2	TGTGCCAGCAGCTTAATTGGGCGCAGTAGGGGTGGTGAAAAACTGTTTTTT	CASSLIGRSRGGEKLFF
TRBD1	TRBJ1-3	.	TRBV18	TGTGCCAGCTCAGGGCCGGTGGGACAGAATTCTGGAAACACCATATATTTT	CASSGPVGQNSGNTIYF
.	TRBJ1-5	.	TRBV6-5	TGTGCCAGCAGTTACTCGCGGGATCAGCCCCAGCATTTT	CASSYSRDQPQHF
.	TRBJ1-1	.	TRBV24-1	TGTGCCACTAGTGGGCCAAGGGGCACTGAAGCTTTCTTT	CATSGPRGTEAFF
.	TRBJ2-5	.	TRBV6-5	TGTGCCAGCACTTATTTTACGAGCCAAGAGACCCAGTACTTC	CASTYFTSQETQYF
.	TRBJ2-7	once	TRBV28	TGTGCCAGCAGTTCCGGGTCCATCCCCTACGAGCAGTACTTC	CASSSGSIPYEQYF
.	TRBJ2-7	.	TRBV20-1	TGCAGTGCTAGTAGGCTAGCTGAAACCTACGAGCAGTACTTC	CSASRLAETYEQYF
TRBD2	TRBJ2-1	.	TRBV7-8	TGTGCCAGCAGCTTAGAACTAGCGGGATCGGGTCTCTACAATGAGCAGTTCTTC	CASSLELAGSGLYNEQFF
.	TRBJ2-3	.	TRBV9	TGTGCCAGCAGCGTACTTACAGCTCCAGATACGCAGTATTTT	CASSVLTAPDTQYF
.	TRBJ2-2	few	TRBV19	TGTGCCAGTAGTAGGAGGGCCGGGGAGCTGTTTTTT	CASSRRAGELFF
TRBD1	TRBJ1-5	.	TRBV6-5	TGTGCCAGCAGTTACACGCAGGGGGCGAATCAGCCCCAGCATTTT	CASSYTQGANQPQHF
.	TRBJ1-5	.	TRBV3-1/TRBV3-2	TGTGCCAGCAGCCAAGATGGCAGGGGTTATCAGCCCCAGCATTTT	CASSQDGRGYQPQHF
TRBD2	TRBJ2-1	.	TRBV4-1	TGCGCCAGCAGCCAGTTCGGACTAGCGGGAAACAATGAGCAGTTCTTC	CASSQFGLAGNNEQFF